This T cell receptor beta chain comes out of a study of spatial heterogeneity in lung cancer. Individual TCR cDNA molecules each bore their own unique molecular identifier. MiXCR, run by TCRdb on the 5' RACE reads, gives a single entry per CDR3 protein. The sample contains around 4,200 distinct CDR3 sequences, under 13% of which appear only once. By frequency in the sample, this clonotype is medium-sized (0.01 to 0.1%). Antigen unknown. Time point given: sample taken at primary tumor resection. The donors were 72 patients with non-small cell lung cancer that was early-stage and untreated. Whole RNA, isolated from tumor, nontumor lung or frozen PBMC, was sequenced without prior sorting. The CDR3 runs 14 residues. CDR1 and CDR2 (germline): LNHDA, SQIVND (reference sequence). The V end lost 5 bases, the J end lost 6 bases, and 13 bases lay between the germline ends. Study-wide findings and caveats: Coverage estimated for tumor T cells reached roughly 7% for alpha chains and roughly 14% for beta chains. Expanded alpha and beta TCR counts within tumors tracked tumor mutation counts.

The chain employs TRBV19 and TRBJ2-2; TRBD1 might be the D (6 bases). The specimen was lung tumor tissue, collected at surgery. The sequence was collected from a female donor with early-stage non-small cell lung cancer. The CDR3 loop is CASSSITGPGELFF. CDR3 nucleotide sequence: TGTGCCAGTAGTTCTATAACAGGGCCCGGGGAGCTGTTTTTT.